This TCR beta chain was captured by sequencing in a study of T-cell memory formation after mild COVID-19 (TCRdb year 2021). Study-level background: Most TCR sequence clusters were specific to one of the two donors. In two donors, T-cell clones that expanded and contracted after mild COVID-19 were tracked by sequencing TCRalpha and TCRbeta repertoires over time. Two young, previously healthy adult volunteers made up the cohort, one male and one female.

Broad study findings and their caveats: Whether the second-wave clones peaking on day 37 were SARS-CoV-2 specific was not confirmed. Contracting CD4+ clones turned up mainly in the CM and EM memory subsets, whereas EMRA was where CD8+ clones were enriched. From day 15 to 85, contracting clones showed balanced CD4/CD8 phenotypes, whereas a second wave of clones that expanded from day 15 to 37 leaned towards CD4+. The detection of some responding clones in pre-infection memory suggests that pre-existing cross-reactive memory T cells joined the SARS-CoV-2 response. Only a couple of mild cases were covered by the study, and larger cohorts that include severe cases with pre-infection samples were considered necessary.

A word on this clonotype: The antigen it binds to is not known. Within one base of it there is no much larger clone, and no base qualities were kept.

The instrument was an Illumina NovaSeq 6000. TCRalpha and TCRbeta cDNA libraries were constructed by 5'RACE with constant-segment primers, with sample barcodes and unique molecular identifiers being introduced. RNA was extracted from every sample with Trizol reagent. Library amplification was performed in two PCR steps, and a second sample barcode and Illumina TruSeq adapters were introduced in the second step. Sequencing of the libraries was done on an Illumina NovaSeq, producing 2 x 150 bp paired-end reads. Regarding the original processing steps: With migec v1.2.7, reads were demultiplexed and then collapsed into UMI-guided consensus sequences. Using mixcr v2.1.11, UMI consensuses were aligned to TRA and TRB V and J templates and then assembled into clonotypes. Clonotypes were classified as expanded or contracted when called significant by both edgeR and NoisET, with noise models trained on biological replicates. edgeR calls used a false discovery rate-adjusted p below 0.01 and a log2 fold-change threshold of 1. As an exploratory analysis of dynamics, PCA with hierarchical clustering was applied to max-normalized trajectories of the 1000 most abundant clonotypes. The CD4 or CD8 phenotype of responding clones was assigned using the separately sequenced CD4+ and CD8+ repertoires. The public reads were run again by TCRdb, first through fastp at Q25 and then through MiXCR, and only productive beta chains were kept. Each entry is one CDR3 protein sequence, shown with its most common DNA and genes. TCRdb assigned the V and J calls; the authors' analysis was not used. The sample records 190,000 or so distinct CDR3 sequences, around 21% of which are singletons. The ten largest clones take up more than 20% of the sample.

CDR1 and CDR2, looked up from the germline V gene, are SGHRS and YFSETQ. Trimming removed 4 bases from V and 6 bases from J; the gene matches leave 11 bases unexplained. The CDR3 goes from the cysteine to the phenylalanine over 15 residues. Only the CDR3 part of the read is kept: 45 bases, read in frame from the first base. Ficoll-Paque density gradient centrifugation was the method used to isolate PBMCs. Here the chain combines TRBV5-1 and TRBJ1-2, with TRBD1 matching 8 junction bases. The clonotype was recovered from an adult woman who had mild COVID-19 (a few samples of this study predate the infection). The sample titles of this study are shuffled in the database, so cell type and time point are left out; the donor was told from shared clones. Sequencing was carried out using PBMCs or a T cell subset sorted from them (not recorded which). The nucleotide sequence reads TGCGCCAGCAGCCAGCCCCACCAGGGGGCGGATGGCTACACCTTC. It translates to CASSQPHQGADGYTF.